The entry below describes one T cell receptor beta chain. The antigen is unknown. The data belong to a study of beta chain features in type 1 diabetes. Study results and caveats: Researchers report that Type 1 diabetes patients had moderately but significantly shorter TCRB CDR3s across all four CD4+ subsets. Patients' naive, central memory and Treg TCRB repertoires seemed closer to one another than those of healthy donors. Although PCR might favor shorter templates, it would do so equally in patients and controls.

V was clipped by 2 bases and J by 2 bases; unmatched bases: 3. The CDR3 extends over 14 amino acids. In germline, CDR1 is SGHNT, CDR2 YYREEE (reference sequence). Expressed TCRB transcripts were sequenced, since all the RNA that had been isolated was reverse transcribed. The method was immunoSEQ multiplex PCR; TCRdb's version includes in-frame clones alone and lacks a portion of them. The sample has hundreds of thousands of clones, 13% to 15% seen once. The V call is TRBV5-4, the J call TRBJ2-7, with 8 bases matching TRBD1. Sequencing was performed on central memory CD4+ T cells from blood. The sequence came from a man younger than 40 in good health. The CDR3 DNA sequence: TGTGCCAGCAGCTTAGGCAGGGGGCCCTACGAGCAGTACTTC. Translation gives CASSLGRGPYEQYF.